This TCR beta chain originates from a study of OX40 agonist ivuxolimab in advanced cancers. This CDR3 comprises 12 residues. Per germline, CDR1 MNHEY and CDR2 SMNVEV (reference sequence). With 6 bases removed from V and 7 bases from J, the gap between germline ends came to 9 bases. TCRdb keeps only in-frame clones here, not all; method: immunoSEQ multiplex PCR. The data show about 73,000 clones, with almost 90% seen just once and over 0.75% held by the top ten. The sequence was obtained from an adult with an advanced solid tumor such as melanoma, head and neck, liver or kidney cancer. The chain recombines TRBV27 with TRBJ2-2; D may be TRBD1 (6 bases). Sample: CD4+ or CD8+ T cells sorted from blood, taken in a trial of the OX40 agonist ivuxolimab. CDR3 residues: CASSTTGGELFF. The DNA of the CDR3 is TGTGCCAGCAGCACGACAGGCGGGGAGCTGTTTTTT.